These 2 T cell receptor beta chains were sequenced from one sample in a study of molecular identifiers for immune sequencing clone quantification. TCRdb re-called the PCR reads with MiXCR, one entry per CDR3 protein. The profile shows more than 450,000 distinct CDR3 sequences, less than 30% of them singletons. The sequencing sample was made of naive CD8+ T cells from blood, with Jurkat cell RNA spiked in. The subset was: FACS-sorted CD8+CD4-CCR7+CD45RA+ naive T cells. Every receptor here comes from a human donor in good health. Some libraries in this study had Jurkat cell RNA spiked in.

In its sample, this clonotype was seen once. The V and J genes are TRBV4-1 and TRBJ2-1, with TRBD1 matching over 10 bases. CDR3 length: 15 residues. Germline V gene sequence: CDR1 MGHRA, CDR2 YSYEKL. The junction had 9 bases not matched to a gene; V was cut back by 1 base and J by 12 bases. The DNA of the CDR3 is TGCGCCAGCAGCCAAGGACAGGGGGCGCCGCTGTGGCAGTTCTTC. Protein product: CASSQGQGAPLWQFF.

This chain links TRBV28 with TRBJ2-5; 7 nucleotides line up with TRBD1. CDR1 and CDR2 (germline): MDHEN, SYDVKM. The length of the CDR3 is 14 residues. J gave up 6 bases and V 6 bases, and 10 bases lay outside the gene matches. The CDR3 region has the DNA TGTGCCAGCAGCCCCCCGGGGACAGAACAGACCCAGTACTTC. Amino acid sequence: CASSPPGTEQTQYF.